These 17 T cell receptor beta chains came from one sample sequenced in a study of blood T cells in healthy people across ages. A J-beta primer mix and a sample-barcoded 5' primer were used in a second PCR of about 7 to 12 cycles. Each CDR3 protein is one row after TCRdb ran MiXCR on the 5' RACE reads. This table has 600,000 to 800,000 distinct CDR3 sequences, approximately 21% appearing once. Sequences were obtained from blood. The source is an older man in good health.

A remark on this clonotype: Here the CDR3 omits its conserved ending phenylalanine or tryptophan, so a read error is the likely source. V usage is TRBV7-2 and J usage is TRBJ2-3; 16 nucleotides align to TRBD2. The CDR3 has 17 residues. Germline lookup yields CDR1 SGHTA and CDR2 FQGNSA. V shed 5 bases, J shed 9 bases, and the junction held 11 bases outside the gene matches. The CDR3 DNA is TGTGCCAGCAGCCCGAGGGGACTAGCGGGAGGGCTAGGGACGCAGTATTCT. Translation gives CASSPRGLAGGLGTQYS.

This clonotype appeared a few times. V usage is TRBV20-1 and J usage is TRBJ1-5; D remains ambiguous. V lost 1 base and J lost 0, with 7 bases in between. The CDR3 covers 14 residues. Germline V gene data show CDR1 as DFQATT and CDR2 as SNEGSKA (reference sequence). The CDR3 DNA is TGCAGTGCTAGAGTGCCAGCTAGCAATCAGCCCCAGCATTTT. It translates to CSARVPASNQPQHF.

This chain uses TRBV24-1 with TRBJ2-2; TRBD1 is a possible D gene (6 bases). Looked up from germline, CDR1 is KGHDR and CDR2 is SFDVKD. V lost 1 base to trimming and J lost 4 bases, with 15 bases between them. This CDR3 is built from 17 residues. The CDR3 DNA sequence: TGTGCCACCAGTGATTTTACCAGGGGAAGCTTCACCGGGGAGCTGTTTTTT. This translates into CATSDFTRGSFTGELFF.

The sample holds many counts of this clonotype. The CDR3 is CSARAPGLTNTGELFF. The DNA for the CDR3 is TGCAGTGCTAGAGCTCCTGGACTAACGAACACCGGGGAGCTGTTTTTT. The genes are TRBV20-1 and TRBJ2-2, with D possibly TRBD2 on 6 matching bases. Germline CDR1 reads DFQATT; CDR2 reads SNEGSKA (reference sequence). The V gene lost 1 base and the J gene lost 0 bases, with 12 bases spanning the gap. This CDR3 is built from 16 residues.

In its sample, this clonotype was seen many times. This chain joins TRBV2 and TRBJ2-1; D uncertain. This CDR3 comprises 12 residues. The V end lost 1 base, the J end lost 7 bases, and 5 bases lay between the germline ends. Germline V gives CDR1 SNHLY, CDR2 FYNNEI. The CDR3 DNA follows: TGTGCCAGCAGTGAAGTAAAGAATGAGCAGTTCTTC. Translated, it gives CASSEVKNEQFF.

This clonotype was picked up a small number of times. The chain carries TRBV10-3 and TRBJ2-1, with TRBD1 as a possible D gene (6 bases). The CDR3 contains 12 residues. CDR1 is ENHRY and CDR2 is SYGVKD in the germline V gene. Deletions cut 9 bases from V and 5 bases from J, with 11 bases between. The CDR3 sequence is CAITGFNNEQFF. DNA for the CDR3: TGTGCCATAACAGGGTTCAACAATGAGCAGTTCTTC.

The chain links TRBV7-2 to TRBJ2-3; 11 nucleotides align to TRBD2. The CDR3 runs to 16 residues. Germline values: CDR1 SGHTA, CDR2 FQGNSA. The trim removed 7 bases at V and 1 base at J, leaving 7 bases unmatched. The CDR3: CASNPTSGSGTDTQYF. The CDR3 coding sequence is TGTGCCAGCAACCCCACTAGCGGGAGCGGCACAGATACGCAGTATTTT.

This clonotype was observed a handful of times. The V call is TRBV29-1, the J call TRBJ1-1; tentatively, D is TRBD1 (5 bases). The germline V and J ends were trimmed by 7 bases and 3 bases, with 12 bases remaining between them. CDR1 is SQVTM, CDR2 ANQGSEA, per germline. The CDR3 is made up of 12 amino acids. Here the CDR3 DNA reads TGCAGCGCCCGTGCGGGGGACACTGAAGCTTTCTTT. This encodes CSARAGDTEAFF.

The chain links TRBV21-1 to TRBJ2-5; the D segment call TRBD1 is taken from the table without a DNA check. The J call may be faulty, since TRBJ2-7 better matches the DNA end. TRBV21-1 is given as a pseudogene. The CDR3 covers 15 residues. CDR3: CASSKGTGSSYEQYF. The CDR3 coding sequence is TGTGCCAGCAGCAAAGGGACTGGGAGCTCCTACGAGCAGTACTTC.

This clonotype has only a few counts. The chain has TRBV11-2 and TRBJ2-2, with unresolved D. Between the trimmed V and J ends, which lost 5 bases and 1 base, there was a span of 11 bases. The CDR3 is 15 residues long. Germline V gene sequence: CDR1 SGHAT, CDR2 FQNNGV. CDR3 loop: CASSLVLQNTGELFF. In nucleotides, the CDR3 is TGTGCCAGCAGCCTGGTACTACAGAACACCGGGGAGCTGTTTTTT.

CDR3 DNA: TGTGCCAGCAGCCCGTCGCGGGACCAAGAGACCCAGTACTTC. It yields the protein CASSPSRDQETQYF. The V and J genes are TRBV7-9 and TRBJ2-5; tentatively, D is TRBD2 (5 bases). The CDR3 extends over 14 amino acids. Germline CDR1 SEHNR, CDR2 FQNEAQ (reference sequence). Trimming pared 5 bases from V and 0 bases from J, leaving 10 bases between.

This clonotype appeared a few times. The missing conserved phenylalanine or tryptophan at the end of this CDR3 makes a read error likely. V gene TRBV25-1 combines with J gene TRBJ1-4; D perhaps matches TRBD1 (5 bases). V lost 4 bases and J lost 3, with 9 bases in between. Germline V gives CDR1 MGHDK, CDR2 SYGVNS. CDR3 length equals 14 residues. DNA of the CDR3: TGTGCCAGCAGTGGGGGCAGGGCTAATGAAAAACTGTTTCTT. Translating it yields CASSGGRANEKLFL.

For the CDR3, the DNA is TGCAGCGTTGCCAGGGGACTAGCCTACAATGAGCAGTTCTTC. Translating it yields CSVARGLAYNEQFF. The chain recombines TRBV29-1 with TRBJ2-1; TRBD2 matches 8 bases. V shed 4 bases and J 2 bases; nucleotides not matched to a gene: 4. The CDR3 runs 14 residues. Germline V gene lookup returns CDR1 SQVTM and CDR2 ANQGSEA.

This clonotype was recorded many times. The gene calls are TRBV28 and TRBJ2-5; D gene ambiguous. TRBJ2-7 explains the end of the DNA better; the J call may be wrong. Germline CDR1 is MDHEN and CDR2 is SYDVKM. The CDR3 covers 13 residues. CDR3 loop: CASSTDPRYEQYF. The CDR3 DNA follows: TGTGCCAGCAGTACGGACCCACGTTACGAGCAGTACTTC.

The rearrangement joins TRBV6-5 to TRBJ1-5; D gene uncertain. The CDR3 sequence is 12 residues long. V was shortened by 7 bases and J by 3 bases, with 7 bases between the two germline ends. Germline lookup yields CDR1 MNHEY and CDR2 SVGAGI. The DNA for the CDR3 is TGTGCCAGCAAGACCTCCAATCAGCCCCAGCATTTT. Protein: CASKTSNQPQHF.

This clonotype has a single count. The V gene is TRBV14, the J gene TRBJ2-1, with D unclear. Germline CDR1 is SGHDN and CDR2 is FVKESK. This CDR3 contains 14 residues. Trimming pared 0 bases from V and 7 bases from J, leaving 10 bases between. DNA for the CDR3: TGTGCCAGCAGCCAAGAACTTACAGTAAATGAGCAGTTCTTC. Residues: CASSQELTVNEQFF.

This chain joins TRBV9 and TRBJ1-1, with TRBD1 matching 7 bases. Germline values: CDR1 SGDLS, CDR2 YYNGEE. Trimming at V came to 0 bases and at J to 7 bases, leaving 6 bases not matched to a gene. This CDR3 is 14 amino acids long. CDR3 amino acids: CASSVAGTAYEAFF. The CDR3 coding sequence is TGTGCCAGCAGCGTAGCCGGGACAGCTTATGAAGCTTTCTTT.